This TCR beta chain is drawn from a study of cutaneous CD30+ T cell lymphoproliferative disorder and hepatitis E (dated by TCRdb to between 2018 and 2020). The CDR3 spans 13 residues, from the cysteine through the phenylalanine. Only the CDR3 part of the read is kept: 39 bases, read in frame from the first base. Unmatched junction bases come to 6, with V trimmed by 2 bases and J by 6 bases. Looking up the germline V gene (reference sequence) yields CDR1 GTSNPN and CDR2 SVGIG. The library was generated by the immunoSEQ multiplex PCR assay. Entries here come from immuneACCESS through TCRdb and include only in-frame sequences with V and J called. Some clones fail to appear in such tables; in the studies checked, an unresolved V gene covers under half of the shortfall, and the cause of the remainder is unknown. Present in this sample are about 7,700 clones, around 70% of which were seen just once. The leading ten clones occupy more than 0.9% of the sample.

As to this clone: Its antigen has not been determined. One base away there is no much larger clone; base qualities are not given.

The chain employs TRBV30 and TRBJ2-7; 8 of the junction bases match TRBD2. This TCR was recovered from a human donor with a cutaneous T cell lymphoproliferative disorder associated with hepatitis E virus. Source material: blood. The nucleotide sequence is TGTGCCTGGAGTAGCGGGAGCGGGGCCGAGCAGTACTTC. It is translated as CAWSSGSGAEQYF.